This paragraph reports one T cell receptor beta chain. Its antigen is undetermined. This record comes from a study of shared clonotypes between healthy human individuals. The investigators split CD4+ cells into a CD45RA+ naive subset and a CD45RA-negative memory subset. General observations from the study: Across subsets, estimated richness was generally greater for naive than for memory populations.

Using immunoSEQ multiplex PCR, the repertoire was profiled, and TCRdb retains in-frame clones only, with some absent. This repertoire shows roughly 640,000 clones, about 97% found once; its top ten account for roughly 0.05%. Germline V gene data show CDR1 as SGHRS and CDR2 as YFSETQ. CDR3 length: 17 amino acids. V lost 5 bases, J lost 2 bases, and 11 bases stayed unmatched. Sample: naive CD4+ T cells sorted from blood. The sample's subset: CD45RA+ positively selected. This clonotype was obtained from a woman between 25 and 40 years old in good health. The chain joins TRBV5-1 to TRBJ2-3; 10 bases line up with TRBD2. The DNA for the CDR3 is TGCGCCAGCAGGGCTACCGGGACTAGCGATCTCACAGATACGCAGTATTTT. Amino acid sequence: CASRATGTSDLTDTQYF.